This TCR beta chain was profiled in a study of cytomegalovirus exposure and HLA in healthy donors. Whole-study context: Findings of an earlier analysis included about 120 million unique TCR beta sequences from some 180 million T cells. Study-wide results and limits: Presence/absence analysis assumed near-uniform sequencing depth across donors. Earlier analysis found most TCR beta V segments productive about 87% or about 30% of the time.

With regard to this clone: Its target is unknown.

PCR amplification relied on 60 Vbeta primers (plus 13 Jbeta primers). Some clones are missing from TCRdb's copy, which holds only in-frame ones; the method was immunoSEQ multiplex PCR. The sample contains about 110,000 clones, roughly 69% of which appear only once. The specimen sequenced was PBMCs. This clonotype was obtained from a man in his fifties in good health and CMV-seropositive.

This CDR3 is CASSFPGQGYTEAFF. The CDR3 nucleotides read TGCGCCAGCAGCTTCCCAGGACAGGGGTACACTGAAGCTTTCTTT. V usage is TRBV5-1 and J usage is TRBJ1-1; 9 bases are shared with TRBD1. V shed 2 bases and J 3 bases; nucleotides not matched to a gene: 5. Germline CDR1 SGHRS, CDR2 YFSETQ. The CDR3 sequence is 15 residues long.